This T cell receptor (beta chain) is drawn from a study of shared clonotypes between healthy human individuals. CD8 cells regarded as naive lacked CD45RO, were positively chosen for CCR7, and omitted terminally differentiated effector memory CD45RA+ cells. Only in-frame clones appear in the TCRdb table, and some are missing; sequencing was by immunoSEQ multiplex PCR. The table records hundreds of thousands of clones, 92% of them present only once. The CDR3 contains 14 residues. In germline, CDR1 is LNHNV, CDR2 YYDKDF (reference sequence). The ends were cut back, 0 bases at V and 6 bases at J, with 9 bases in the middle.

V is TRBV15 and J is TRBJ1-5; D is uncertain. Sample: naive CD8+ T cells sorted from blood. This receptor was obtained from a man aged 30 to 39 in good health. The CDR3: CATSREGLFQPQHF. The CDR3 DNA reads TGTGCCACCAGCAGAGAGGGGTTATTTCAGCCCCAGCATTTT. The complete variable domain, with remaining parts taken from reference TRBV15 and TRBJ1-5, reads DAMVIQNPRYQVTQFGKPVTLSCSQTLNHNVMYWYQQKSSQAPKLLFHYYDKDFNNEADTPDNFQSRRPNTSFCFLDIRSPGLGDTAMYLCATSREGLFQPQHFGDGTRLSIL.